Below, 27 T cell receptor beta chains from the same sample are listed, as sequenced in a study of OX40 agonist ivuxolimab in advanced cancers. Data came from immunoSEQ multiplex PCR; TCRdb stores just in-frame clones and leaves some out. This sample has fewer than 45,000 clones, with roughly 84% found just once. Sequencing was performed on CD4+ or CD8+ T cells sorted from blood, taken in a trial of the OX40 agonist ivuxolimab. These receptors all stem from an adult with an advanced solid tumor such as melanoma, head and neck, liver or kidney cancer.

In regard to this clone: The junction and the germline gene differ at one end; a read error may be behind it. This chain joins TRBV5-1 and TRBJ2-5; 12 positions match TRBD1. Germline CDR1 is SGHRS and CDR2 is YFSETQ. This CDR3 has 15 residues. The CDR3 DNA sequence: TGCGCCAGCAGCTTGGCGGGACAGGGGGCCCCCGATAGGGACTTC. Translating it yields CASSLAGQGAPDRDF. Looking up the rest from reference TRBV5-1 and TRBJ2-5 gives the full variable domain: KAGVTQTPRYLIKTRGQQVTLSCSPISGHRSVSWYQQTPGQGLQFLFEYFSETQRNKGNFPGRFSGRQFSNSRSEMNVSTLELGDSALYLCASSLAGQGAPDRDFGPGTRLLVL.

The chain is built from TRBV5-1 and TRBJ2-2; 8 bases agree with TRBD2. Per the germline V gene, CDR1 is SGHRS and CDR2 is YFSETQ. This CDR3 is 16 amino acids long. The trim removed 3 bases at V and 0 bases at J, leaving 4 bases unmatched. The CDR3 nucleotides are TGCGCCAGCAGCTCCGGACTAGCCCCGAACACCGGGGAGCTGTTTTTT. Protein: CASSSGLAPNTGELFF. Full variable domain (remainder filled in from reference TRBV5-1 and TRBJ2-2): KAGVTQTPRYLIKTRGQQVTLSCSPISGHRSVSWYQQTPGQGLQFLFEYFSETQRNKGNFPGRFSGRQFSNSRSEMNVSTLELGDSALYLCASSSGLAPNTGELFFGEGSRLTVL.

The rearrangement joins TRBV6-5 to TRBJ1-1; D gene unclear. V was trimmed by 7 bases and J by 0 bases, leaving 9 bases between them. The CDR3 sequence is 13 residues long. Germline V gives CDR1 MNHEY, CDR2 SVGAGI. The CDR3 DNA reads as TGTGCCAGCAACGATGTTATGAACACTGAAGCTTTCTTT. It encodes CASNDVMNTEAFF.

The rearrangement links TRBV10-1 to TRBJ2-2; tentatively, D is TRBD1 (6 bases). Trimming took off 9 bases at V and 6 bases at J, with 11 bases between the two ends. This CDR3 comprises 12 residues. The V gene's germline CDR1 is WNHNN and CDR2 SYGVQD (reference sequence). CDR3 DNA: TGCGCCAGAGGGGGTAGGGCCGGGGAGCTGTTTTTT. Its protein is CARGGRAGELFF.

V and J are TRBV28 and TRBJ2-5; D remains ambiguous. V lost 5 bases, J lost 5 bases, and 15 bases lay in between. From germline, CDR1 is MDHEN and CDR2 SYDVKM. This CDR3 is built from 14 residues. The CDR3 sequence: CASSPPGTRETQYF. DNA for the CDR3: TGTGCCAGCAGTCCCCCGGGCACCAGGGAGACCCAGTACTTC. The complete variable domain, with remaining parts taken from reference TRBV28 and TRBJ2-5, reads DVKVTQSSRYLVKRTGEKVFLECVQDMDHENMFWYRQDPGLGLRLIYFSYDVKMKEKGDIPEGYSVSREKKERFSLILESASTNQTSMYLCASSPPGTRETQYFGPGTRLLVL.

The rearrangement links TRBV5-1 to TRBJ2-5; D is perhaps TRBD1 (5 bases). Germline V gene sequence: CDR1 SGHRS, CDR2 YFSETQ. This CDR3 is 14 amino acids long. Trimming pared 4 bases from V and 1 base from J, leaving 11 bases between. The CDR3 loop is CASSNSGIQETQYF. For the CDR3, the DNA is TGCGCCAGCAGCAACTCAGGGATCCAAGAGACCCAGTACTTC.

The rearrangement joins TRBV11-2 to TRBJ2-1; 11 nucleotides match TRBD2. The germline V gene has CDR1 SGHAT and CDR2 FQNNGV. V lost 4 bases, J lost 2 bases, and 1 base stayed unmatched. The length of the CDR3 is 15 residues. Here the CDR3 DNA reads TGTGCCAGCAGCTATAGCGGGAGGGCCTACAATGAGCAGTTCTTC. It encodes CASSYSGRAYNEQFF.

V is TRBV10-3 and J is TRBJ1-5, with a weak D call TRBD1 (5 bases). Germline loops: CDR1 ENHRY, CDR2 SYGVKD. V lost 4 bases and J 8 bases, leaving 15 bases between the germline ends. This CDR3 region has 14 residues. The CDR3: CAISGDSATEPQHF. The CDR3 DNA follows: TGTGCCATCAGTGGCGACAGCGCAACCGAGCCCCAGCATTTT.

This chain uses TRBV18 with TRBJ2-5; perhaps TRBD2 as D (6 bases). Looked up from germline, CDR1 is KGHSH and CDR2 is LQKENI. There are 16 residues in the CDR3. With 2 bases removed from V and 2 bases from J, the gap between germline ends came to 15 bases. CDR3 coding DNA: TGTGCCAGCTCACCAGGGAGGCAGGCAATACAAGAGACCCAGTACTTC. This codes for CASSPGRQAIQETQYF.

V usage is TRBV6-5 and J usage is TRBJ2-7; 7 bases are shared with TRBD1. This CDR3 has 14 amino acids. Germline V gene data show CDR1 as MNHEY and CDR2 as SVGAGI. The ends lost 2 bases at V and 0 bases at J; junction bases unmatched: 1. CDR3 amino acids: CASSYRTGSYEQYF. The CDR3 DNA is TGTGCCAGCAGTTACAGGACAGGCTCCTACGAGCAGTACTTC.

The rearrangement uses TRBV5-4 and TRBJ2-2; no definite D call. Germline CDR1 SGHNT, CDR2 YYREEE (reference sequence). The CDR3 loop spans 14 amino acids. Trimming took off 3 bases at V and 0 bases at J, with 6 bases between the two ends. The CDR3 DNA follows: TGTGCCAGCAGCTGGCCAACGAACACCGGGGAGCTGTTTTTT. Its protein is CASSWPTNTGELFF.

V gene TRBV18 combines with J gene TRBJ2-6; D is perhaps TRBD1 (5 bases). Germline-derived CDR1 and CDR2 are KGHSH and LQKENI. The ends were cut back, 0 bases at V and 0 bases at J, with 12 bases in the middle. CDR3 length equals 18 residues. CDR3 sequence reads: CASSPPQGTHSGANVLTF. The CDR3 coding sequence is TGTGCCAGCTCACCACCGCAGGGCACCCACTCTGGGGCCAACGTCCTGACTTTC.

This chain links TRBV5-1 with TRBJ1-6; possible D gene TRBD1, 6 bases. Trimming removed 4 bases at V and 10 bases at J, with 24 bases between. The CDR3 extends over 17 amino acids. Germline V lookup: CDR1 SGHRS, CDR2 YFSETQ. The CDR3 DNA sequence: TGCGCCAGCAGCGCGATCCGACAGGACTTCGTCAACTCACCCCTCCACTTT. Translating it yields CASSAIRQDFVNSPLHF.

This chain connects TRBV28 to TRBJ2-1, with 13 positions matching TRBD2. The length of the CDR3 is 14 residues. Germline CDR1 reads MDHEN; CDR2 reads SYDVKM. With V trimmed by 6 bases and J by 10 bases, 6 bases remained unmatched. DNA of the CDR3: TGTGCCAGCAGAGCGGGACTAGCGGGACAAGAGCAGTTCTTC. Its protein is CASRAGLAGQEQFF.

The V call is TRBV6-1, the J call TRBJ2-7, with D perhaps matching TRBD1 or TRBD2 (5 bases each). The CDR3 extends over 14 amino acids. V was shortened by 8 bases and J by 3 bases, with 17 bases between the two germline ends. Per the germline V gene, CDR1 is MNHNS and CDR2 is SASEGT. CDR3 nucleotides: TGTGCCAGCGGCTGGGACGGCTCCCTCTACGAGCAGTACTTC. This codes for CASGWDGSLYEQYF.

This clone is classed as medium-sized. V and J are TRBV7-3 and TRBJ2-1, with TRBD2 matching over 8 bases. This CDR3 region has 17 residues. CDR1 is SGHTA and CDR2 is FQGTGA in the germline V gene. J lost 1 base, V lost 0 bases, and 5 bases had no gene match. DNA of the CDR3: TGTGCCAGCAGCTTAACAACCACTAGCGGATCCTACAATGAGCAGTTCTTC. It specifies CASSLTTTSGSYNEQFF.

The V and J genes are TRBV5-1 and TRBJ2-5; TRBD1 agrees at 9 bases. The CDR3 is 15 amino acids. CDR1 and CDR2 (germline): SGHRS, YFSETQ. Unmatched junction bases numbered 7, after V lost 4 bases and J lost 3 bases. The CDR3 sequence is CASSEPGQGEETQYF. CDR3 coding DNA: TGCGCCAGCAGCGAACCGGGACAGGGAGAAGAGACCCAGTACTTC.

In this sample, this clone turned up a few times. CDR3 in DNA: TGTGCCAGCAGCCAGGGCGGGAGCAATGAGCAGTTCTTC. It yields the protein CASSQGGSNEQFF. The chain joins TRBV4-2 to TRBJ2-1; 7 bases agree with TRBD2. There are 13 residues in the CDR3. With 3 bases clipped from V and 6 bases from J, the junction kept 2 bases outside the gene matches. Germline CDR1 is LGHNA and CDR2 is YNFKEQ.

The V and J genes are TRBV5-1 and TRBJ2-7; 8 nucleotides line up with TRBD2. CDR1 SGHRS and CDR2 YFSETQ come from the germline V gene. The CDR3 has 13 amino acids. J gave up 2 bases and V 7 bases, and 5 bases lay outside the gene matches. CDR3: CASSPGGAYEQYF. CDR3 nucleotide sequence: TGCGCCAGCTCCCCGGGGGGGGCCTACGAGCAGTACTTC.

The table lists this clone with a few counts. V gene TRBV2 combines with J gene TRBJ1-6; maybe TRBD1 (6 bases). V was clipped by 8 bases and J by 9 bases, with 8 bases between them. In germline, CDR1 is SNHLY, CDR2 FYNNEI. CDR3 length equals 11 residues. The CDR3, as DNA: TGTGCCAGCCGGGACACTTCACCCCTCCACTTT. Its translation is CASRDTSPLHF.

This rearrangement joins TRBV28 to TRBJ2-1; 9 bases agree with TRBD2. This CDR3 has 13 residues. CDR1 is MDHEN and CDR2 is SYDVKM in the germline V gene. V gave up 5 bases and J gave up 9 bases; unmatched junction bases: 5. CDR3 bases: TGTGCCAGCAGTGGAGCTAGCGGGATTGAGCAGTTCTTC. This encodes CASSGASGIEQFF.

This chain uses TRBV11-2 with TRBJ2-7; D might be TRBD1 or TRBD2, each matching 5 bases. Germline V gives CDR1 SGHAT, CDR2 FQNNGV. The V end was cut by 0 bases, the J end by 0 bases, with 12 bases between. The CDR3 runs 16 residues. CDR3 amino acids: CASSLEGPPNSYEQYF. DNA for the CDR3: TGTGCCAGCAGCTTAGAGGGACCTCCGAACTCCTACGAGCAGTACTTC.

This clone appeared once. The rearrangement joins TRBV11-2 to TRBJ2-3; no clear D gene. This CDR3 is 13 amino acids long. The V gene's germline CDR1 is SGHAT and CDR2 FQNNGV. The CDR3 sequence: CEGGVEHTDTQYF. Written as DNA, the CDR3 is TGTGAAGGTGGGGTGGAACACACAGATACGCAGTATTTT.

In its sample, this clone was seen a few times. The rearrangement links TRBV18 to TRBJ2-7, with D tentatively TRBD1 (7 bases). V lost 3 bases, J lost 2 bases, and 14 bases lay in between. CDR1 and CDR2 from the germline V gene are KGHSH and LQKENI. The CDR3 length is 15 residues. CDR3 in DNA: TGTGCCAGCTCACCCACGGCGGGACAGCCCTACGAGCAGTACTTC. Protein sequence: CASSPTAGQPYEQYF.

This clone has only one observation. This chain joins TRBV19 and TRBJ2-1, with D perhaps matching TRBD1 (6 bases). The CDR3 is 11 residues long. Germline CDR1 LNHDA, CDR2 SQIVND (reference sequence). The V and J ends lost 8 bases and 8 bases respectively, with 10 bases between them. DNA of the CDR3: TGTGCCAGTTCCAGGGGTTATGAGCAGTTCTTC. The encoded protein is CASSRGYEQFF.

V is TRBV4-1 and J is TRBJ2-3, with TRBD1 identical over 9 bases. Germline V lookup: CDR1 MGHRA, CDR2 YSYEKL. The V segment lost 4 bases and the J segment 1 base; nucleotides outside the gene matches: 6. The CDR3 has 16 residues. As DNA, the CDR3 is TGCGCCAGCAGCCCGGGACAGGGTGTTCGCACAGATACGCAGTATTTT. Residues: CASSPGQGVRTDTQYF.

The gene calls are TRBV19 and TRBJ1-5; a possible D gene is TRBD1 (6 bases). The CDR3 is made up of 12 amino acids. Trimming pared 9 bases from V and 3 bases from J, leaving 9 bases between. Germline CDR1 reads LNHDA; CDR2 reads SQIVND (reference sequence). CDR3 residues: CASGQYNQPQHF. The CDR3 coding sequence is TGTGCCAGCGGACAGTACAATCAGCCCCAGCATTTT.